This T cell receptor beta chain was identified in a study of T cell responses to AZD1222 COVID-19 vaccine. As for the study in general: Second-dose groups at about 4 or about 12 weeks were pooled.

Sequencing was performed with immunoSEQ multiplex PCR; in TCRdb, only in-frame clones are kept and a portion is missing. This table has about 120,000 clones, roughly nine tenths appearing once. Trimming took off 8 bases at V and 7 bases at J, with 18 bases between the two ends. This CDR3 contains 14 residues. Germline V gives CDR1 SGHAT, CDR2 FQNNGV. This clone was observed a handful of times. What it binds is not known. Whole-study results and caveats: CD4 TCRs linked to vaccination spanned spike, dominating at 160-218 and 743-854.

The material sequenced was peripheral blood, taken on day 0 of AZD1222 vaccination. The chain couples TRBV11-2 to TRBJ2-1, with D perhaps being TRBD1 or TRBD2 (8 bases each). This receptor was obtained from an adult in good health. This CDR3 is CASQGASGYNEQFF. The CDR3 DNA sequence: TGTGCCAGCCAGGGGGCTAGCGGGTATAATGAGCAGTTCTTC. Filled out from reference TRBV11-2 and TRBJ2-1, the complete variable domain reads EAGVAQSPRYKIIEKRQSVAFWCNPISGHATLYWYQQILGQGPKLLIQFQNNGVVDDSQLPKDRFSAERLKGVDSTLKIQPAKLEDSAVYLCASQGASGYNEQFFGPGTRLTVL.